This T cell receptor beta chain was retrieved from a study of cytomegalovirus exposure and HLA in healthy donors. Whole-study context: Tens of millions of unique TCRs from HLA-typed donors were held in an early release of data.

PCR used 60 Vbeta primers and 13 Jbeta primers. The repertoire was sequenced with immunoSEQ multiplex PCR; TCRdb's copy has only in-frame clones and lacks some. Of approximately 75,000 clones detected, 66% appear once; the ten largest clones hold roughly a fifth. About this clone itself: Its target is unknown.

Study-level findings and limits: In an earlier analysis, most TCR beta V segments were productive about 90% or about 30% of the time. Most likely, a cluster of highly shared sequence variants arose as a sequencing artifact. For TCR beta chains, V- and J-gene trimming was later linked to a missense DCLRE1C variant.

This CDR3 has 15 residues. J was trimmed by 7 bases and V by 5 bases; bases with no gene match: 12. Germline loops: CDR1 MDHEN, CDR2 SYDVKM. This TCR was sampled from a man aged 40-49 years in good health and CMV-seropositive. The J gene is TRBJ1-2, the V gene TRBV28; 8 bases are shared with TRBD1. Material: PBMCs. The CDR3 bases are TGTGCCAGCAGTCCCTACGGCAGGGGGCCGGGTGGCTACACCTTC. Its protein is CASSPYGRGPGGYTF.